This T cell receptor (beta chain) is drawn from a study of blood T cells in healthy people across ages. The study, taken as a whole, reports: While age rose, TCR beta diversity per million T cells dropped in a roughly linear way.

Primed by a sample-barcoded 5' primer and a J-beta primer mix, a second PCR proceeded for about 7 to 12 cycles. Each CDR3 protein gets one entry after TCRdb re-called the 5' RACE reads with MiXCR. The data contain about 1.1 million distinct CDR3 sequences, around two fifths of them singletons. The germline V gene encodes CDR1 SQVTM and CDR2 ANQGSEA. CDR3 length: 12 amino acids. The germline V and J ends were trimmed by 4 bases and 2 bases, with 6 bases remaining between them. Donation came from healthy Caucasian individuals in Russia who were aged roughly 6 to 95. This clonotype was observed many times. Antigen specificity is unknown.

What was sequenced was blood. This rearrangement joins TRBV29-1 to TRBJ2-1; D is possibly TRBD1 (5 bases). The clonotype was recovered from a man aged 18-30 years in good health. CDR3 DNA sequence: TGCAGCGTTGGACAGCCCTACAATGAGCAGTTCTTC. Translated, it gives CSVGQPYNEQFF.